Below are 24 T cell receptor beta chains sequenced from a single sample in a study of blood T cell repertoires in COVID-19. The assay was immunoSEQ multiplex PCR, and TCRdb's table has in-frame clones only and misses some. The profile covers about 140,000 clones, with 60% to 85% appearing a single time and approximately 5% taken by the ten largest. Material: peripheral blood. The receptor set was obtained from a woman older than 75 with active or convalescent COVID-19.

This chain links TRBV18 with TRBJ2-5; the match to TRBD1 covers 7 bases. J lost 5 bases, V lost 4 bases, and 4 bases had no gene match. This CDR3 has 13 residues. The germline V gene encodes CDR1 KGHSH and CDR2 LQKENI. The CDR3 sequence: CASSLGGSETQYF. The CDR3 nucleotides are TGTGCCAGCTCACTAGGGGGCTCCGAGACCCAGTACTTC. The full variable domain, in which reference TRBV18 and TRBJ2-5 provide the parts outside the CDR3, is NAGVMQNPRHLVRRRGQEARLRCSPMKGHSHVYWYRQLPEEGLKFMVYLQKENIIDESGMPKERFSAEFPKEGPSILRIQQVVRGDSAAYFCASSLGGSETQYFGPGTRLLVL.

V is TRBV18 and J is TRBJ1-1; 7 bases align to TRBD1. This CDR3 has 15 residues. The germline V gene encodes CDR1 KGHSH and CDR2 LQKENI. The junction had 3 bases not matched to a gene; V was cut back by 1 base and J by 1 base. CDR3 in DNA: TGTGCCAGCTCACCACGGGACAGAGCGAACACTGAAGCTTTCTTT. This translates into CASSPRDRANTEAFF.

This rearrangement joins TRBV30 to TRBJ1-2; 7 bases agree with TRBD1. Germline loops: CDR1 GTSNPN, CDR2 SVGIG (reference sequence). CDR3 length equals 13 residues. The junction had 7 bases not matched to a gene; V was cut back by 4 bases and J by 5 bases. The CDR3 bases are TGTGCCTGGAACAGGGGAGTGGAGTATGGCTACACCTTC. Its translation: CAWNRGVEYGYTF.

V gene TRBV2 combines with J gene TRBJ1-2; tentative D call: TRBD1 (5 bases). CDR3 size: 12 residues. Germline-derived CDR1 and CDR2 are SNHLY and FYNNEI. V gave up 3 bases and J gave up 4 bases, with 6 bases separating them. CDR3 in DNA: TGTGCCAGCAGTGATGACAGCTATGGCTACACCTTC. Translated: CASSDDSYGYTF.

The rearrangement links TRBV6-5 to TRBJ1-1; TRBD1 matches 8 bases. The CDR3 length is 13 residues. From germline, CDR1 is MNHEY and CDR2 SVGAGI. The J segment lost 8 bases and the V segment lost 5 bases, leaving 7 bases of the junction unmatched. CDR3 DNA: TGTGCCAGCAGTACCACAGGGGGGGGAGAAGCTTTCTTT. Translation: CASSTTGGGEAFF.

The chain recombines TRBV6-5 with TRBJ2-3; 7 bases are a match to TRBD2. CDR1 and CDR2 from the germline V gene are MNHEY and SVGAGI. The CDR3 consists of 14 residues. V gave up 6 bases and J gave up 1 base; unmatched junction bases: 4. CDR3 sequence reads: CASRLAGGTDTQYF. CDR3 nucleotides: TGTGCCAGCAGGTTGGCGGGGGGCACAGATACGCAGTATTTT.

Written as DNA, the CDR3 is TGTGCCAGCAGCCAAGGACAGGGGTTAGTGCCCCAGCATTTT. This translates into CASSQGQGLVPQHF. The J gene is TRBJ1-5, the V gene TRBV6-5, with 9 bases identical to TRBD1. Germline V CDR1 and CDR2: MNHEY, SVGAGI. V was pared by 6 bases and J by 9 bases, with 9 bases of the junction left unmatched. There are 14 residues in the CDR3.

This chain links TRBV7-8 with TRBJ1-5; 8 nucleotides align to TRBD1. Germline values: CDR1 SGHVS, CDR2 FQNEAQ. The CDR3 is made up of 17 amino acids. V trimming: 1 base; J trimming: 2 bases; junction bases outside the gene matches: 7. This CDR3 reads CASSLEVTGARNQPQHF. The CDR3 DNA follows: TGTGCCAGCAGCTTAGAAGTGACAGGGGCACGCAATCAGCCCCAGCATTTT.

This clone showed up just a few times. V usage is TRBV9 and J usage is TRBJ1-5, with TRBD1 identical over 8 bases. The germline CDR1 and CDR2 sequences are SGDLS and YYNGEE. The CDR3 has 14 amino acids. The J segment lost 6 bases and the V segment lost 3 bases, leaving 5 bases of the junction unmatched. The chain's CDR3 is CASSDGQGIQPQHF. CDR3 nucleotide sequence: TGTGCCAGCAGCGACGGACAGGGTATTCAGCCCCAGCATTTT.

The chain couples TRBV19 to TRBJ2-1, with TRBD2 as a possible D gene (5 bases). Germline lookup yields CDR1 LNHDA and CDR2 SQIVND (reference sequence). The V end was cut by 4 bases, the J end by 0 bases, with 10 bases between. The CDR3 sequence is 15 residues long. The CDR3 protein is CASSKPGSSYNEQFF. In DNA form, the CDR3 reads TGTGCCAGTAGTAAACCGGGGAGCTCCTACAATGAGCAGTTCTTC.

The chain combines TRBV30 with TRBJ2-7; TRBD2 matches at 10 bases. J was trimmed by 2 bases and V by 0 bases; bases with no gene match: 4. Germline assignment: CDR1 GTSNPN and CDR2 SVGIG (reference sequence). The CDR3 has 15 amino acids. CDR3 sequence reads: CAWSVASGGTYEQYF. The DNA of the CDR3 is TGTGCCTGGAGTGTAGCTAGCGGGGGTACCTACGAGCAGTACTTC. Full variable domain (outside the CDR3, taken from reference TRBV30 and TRBJ2-7): SQTIHQWPATLVQPVGSPLSLECTVEGTSNPNLYWYRQAAGRGLQLLFYSVGIGQISSEVPQNLSASRPQDRQFILSSKKLLLSDSGFYLCAWSVASGGTYEQYFGPGTRLTVT.

The gene calls are TRBV19 and TRBJ2-1, with 8 bases that match TRBD1. Per germline, CDR1 LNHDA and CDR2 SQIVND (reference sequence). The CDR3 spans 15 residues. The ends lost 6 bases at V and 3 bases at J; junction bases unmatched: 7. CDR3 amino acids: CASSRTGNLYNEQFF. The CDR3 DNA reads TGTGCCAGTAGCCGGACAGGGAACCTCTACAATGAGCAGTTCTTC.

In this sample, this clone turned up once. The rearrangement joins TRBV6-5 to TRBJ1-3, with D uncertain. The CDR3 extends over 15 amino acids. CDR1 is MNHEY and CDR2 is SVGAGI in the germline V gene. V was pared by 7 bases and J by 4 bases, with 17 bases between. The chain's CDR3 is CASTRLQREGNTIYF. Here the CDR3 DNA reads TGTGCCAGCACTCGACTTCAACGAGAAGGAAACACCATATATTTT.

The chain has TRBV5-4 and TRBJ2-1; 9 nucleotides match TRBD1. The V gene's germline CDR1 is SGHNT and CDR2 YYREEE (reference sequence). Trimming at V came to 3 bases and at J to 7 bases, leaving 8 bases not matched to a gene. The CDR3 has 15 amino acids. The CDR3 sequence is CASSSGQGSINEQFF. The DNA of the CDR3 is TGTGCCAGCAGCTCTGGACAGGGGAGTATTAATGAGCAGTTCTTC.

A few counts support this clone. The chain uses TRBV2 and TRBJ2-5; perhaps TRBD1 as D (6 bases). The ends were cut back, 5 bases at V and 5 bases at J, with 12 bases in the middle. Germline-derived CDR1 and CDR2 are SNHLY and FYNNEI. This CDR3 has 13 amino acids. The CDR3 sequence: CASSNRVGETQYF. In nucleotides, the CDR3 is TGTGCCAGCAGTAACAGGGTTGGGGAGACCCAGTACTTC. Drawing the rest from reference TRBV2 and TRBJ2-5, the complete variable domain is EPEVTQTPSHQVTQMGQEVILRCVPISNHLYFYWYRQILGQKVEFLVSFYNNEISEKSEIFDDQFSVERPDGSNFTLKIRSTKLEDSAMYFCASSNRVGETQYFGPGTRLLVL.

The rearrangement joins TRBV4-3 to TRBJ1-2; maybe TRBD1 (5 bases). Germline CDR1 and CDR2: LGHNA and YSLEER. CDR3 size: 17 residues. The germline V and J ends were trimmed by 0 bases and 4 bases, with 18 bases remaining between them. CDR3 coding DNA: TGCGCCAGCAGCCAAGAGAGGTTGGAGGGGAGAGCCTATGGCTACACCTTC. This sequence encodes CASSQERLEGRAYGYTF.

V gene TRBV7-2 combines with J gene TRBJ1-5; weak D call: TRBD1 (6 bases). The CDR3 is made up of 13 amino acids. V lost 2 bases to trimming and J lost 6 bases, with 8 bases between them. Germline V gene data show CDR1 as SGHTA and CDR2 as FQGNSA. The CDR3 DNA is TGTGCCAGCAGCTTAAGGGGGACTCAGCCCCAGCATTTT. Translated: CASSLRGTQPQHF.

This chain uses TRBV6-4 with TRBJ1-1, with D unclear. The CDR3 runs 13 residues. V lost 4 bases and J lost 0, with 6 bases in between. Germline CDR1 reads MRHNA; CDR2 reads SNTAGT. The CDR3 here is CASSVELNTEAFF. The CDR3 DNA reads as TGTGCCAGCAGTGTAGAATTGAACACTGAAGCTTTCTTT.

The J gene is TRBJ2-2, the V gene TRBV14; D is perhaps TRBD2 (5 bases). The CDR3 runs to 17 residues. Germline V gene lookup returns CDR1 SGHDN and CDR2 FVKESK. The V end lost 0 bases, the J end lost 1 base, and 12 bases lay between the germline ends. The CDR3 sequence: CASSQDLPGLNTGELFF. The DNA for the CDR3 is TGTGCCAGCAGCCAAGATCTTCCGGGGTTGAACACCGGGGAGCTGTTTTTT.

V gene TRBV20-1 combines with J gene TRBJ2-5; 11 positions match TRBD2. The CDR3 totals 15 residues. With 6 bases clipped from V and 5 bases from J, the junction kept 11 bases outside the gene matches. Germline values: CDR1 DFQATT, CDR2 SNEGSKA (reference sequence). The CDR3 sequence is CSASLLAGVGETQYF. The CDR3 DNA reads as TGCAGTGCCAGTCTACTAGCGGGGGTAGGGGAGACCCAGTACTTC.

The DNA of the CDR3 is TGTGCCAGCGAAGGGGGCAGCTATGGCTACACCTTC. Amino acid sequence: CASEGGSYGYTF. The chain recombines TRBV28 with TRBJ1-2, with 7 bases that match TRBD1. The CDR3 loop spans 12 amino acids. V dropped 8 bases and J dropped 4; count of bases not matched to a gene: 4. CDR1 MDHEN and CDR2 SYDVKM come from the germline V gene.

This chain connects TRBV5-6 to TRBJ2-5; a possible D gene is TRBD1 (5 bases). CDR1 and CDR2 (germline): SGHDT, YYEEEE. V was pared by 1 base and J by 2 bases, with 12 bases between. CDR3 size: 15 residues. This CDR3 is CASSLITGQQETQYF. The CDR3, as DNA: TGTGCCAGCAGCTTGATTACAGGACAACAAGAGACCCAGTACTTC.

This chain connects TRBV7-9 to TRBJ1-2, with D possibly TRBD1 on 5 matching bases. From germline, CDR1 is SEHNR and CDR2 FQNEAQ (reference sequence). The CDR3 is 13 residues long. Trimming took off 5 bases at V and 3 bases at J, with 10 bases between the two ends. CDR3 residues: CASSGGDYYGYTF. The DNA for the CDR3 is TGTGCCAGCAGCGGAGGGGACTACTATGGCTACACCTTC. The variable domain in full, completed from reference TRBV7-9 and TRBJ1-2, reads DTGVSQNPRHKITKRGQNVTFRCDPISEHNRLYWYRQTLGQGPEFLTYFQNEAQLEKSRLLSDRFSAERPKGSFSTLEIQRTEQGDSAMYLCASSGGDYYGYTFGSGTRLTVV.

The chain joins TRBV19 to TRBJ1-6; perhaps TRBD1 as D (5 bases). Deletions cut 1 base from V and 7 bases from J, with 8 bases between. The CDR3 has 14 residues. Germline CDR1 LNHDA, CDR2 SQIVND (reference sequence). The CDR3 DNA follows: TGTGCCAGTAGTATAGCCCGGGGGAATTCACCCCTCCACTTT. As protein: CASSIARGNSPLHF.